Listed below are T cell receptor beta chains from one sample, sequenced in a study of OX40 agonist ivuxolimab in advanced cancers. Using immunoSEQ multiplex PCR, the repertoire was profiled, and TCRdb retains in-frame clones only, with some absent. In the table there are around 30,000 clones, about four fifths of which are singletons. This sample comprised CD4+ or CD8+ T cells sorted from blood, obtained in a trial of the OX40 agonist ivuxolimab. All receptors come from an adult with an advanced solid tumor such as melanoma, head and neck, liver or kidney cancer. Both conserved end residues are part of each CDR3. Fields, in order: J gene, D gene, V gene, clone size, CDR3 protein, CDR3 DNA. A D gene is named only where the DNA matches it firmly. Clone size is stated in some rows and not others, as once, few, many or a class when expanded.

TRBJ1-2,.,TRBV4-2,.,CASSQRGNSLYGYTF,TGTGCCAGCAGCCAAAGGGGCAACTCGCTCTATGGCTACACCTTC
TRBJ1-1,.,TRBV5-1,.,CASTRMTGAGRTEAFF,TGCGCCAGCACCCGTATGACAGGCGCAGGAAGGACTGAAGCTTTCTTT
TRBJ2-7,.,TRBV6-5,.,CASSYSSYEQYF,TGTGCCAGCAGTTATAGCTCCTACGAGCAGTACTTC
TRBJ2-7,TRBD2,TRBV27,.,CASRYGTSGGIAYEQYF,TGTGCCAGCAGATACGGGACTAGCGGGGGGATTGCCTACGAGCAGTACTTC
TRBJ1-1,.,TRBV29-1,.,CSVEGAEAFF,TGCAGCGTTGAGGGGGCTGAAGCTTTCTTT
TRBJ2-5,TRBD1,TRBV7-6,.,CASSRGQIQETQYF,TGTGCCAGCAGCCGGGGACAGATACAAGAGACCCAGTACTTC
TRBJ2-2,TRBD1,TRBV4-3,.,CASSRLGQGGTGELFF,TGCGCCAGCAGCCGCCTCGGACAGGGTGGGACCGGGGAGCTGTTTTTT
TRBJ1-4,.,TRBV9,.,CASSGGQSNEKLFF,TGTGCCAGCAGCGGGGGTCAGTCTAATGAAAAACTGTTTTTT
TRBJ2-6,.,TRBV7-6,.,CASSPEDGSGANVLTF,TGTGCCAGCAGCCCGGAGGACGGCTCTGGGGCCAACGTCCTGACTTTC
TRBJ2-7,.,TRBV7-9,.,CASSLANEQYF,TGTGCCAGCAGCTTAGCGAACGAGCAGTACTTC
TRBJ1-4,TRBD1,TRBV19,few,CASRPTGEVYKLFF,TGTGCCAGTAGACCGACAGGGGAGGTGTATAAACTGTTTTTT
TRBJ2-7,.,TRBV6-1,.,CASSESGLPYEQYF,TGTGCCAGCAGTGAATCGGGACTCCCCTACGAGCAGTACTTC
TRBJ1-1,.,TRBV6-5,.,CASTQGFWDTEAFF,TGTGCCAGCACCCAGGGGTTCTGGGACACTGAAGCTTTCTTT
TRBJ1-1,.,TRBV28,.,CASTLGQFLDTEAFF,TGTGCCAGCACCCTAGGACAGTTTCTCGACACTGAAGCTTTCTTT
TRBJ2-1,.,TRBV4-1,.,CASSQEGDNEQFF,TGCGCCAGCAGCCAAGAAGGGGACAATGAGCAGTTCTTC
TRBJ2-2,TRBD2,TRBV29-1,.,CSVEDMTSDTGELFF,TGCAGCGTTGAAGACATGACTAGCGACACCGGGGAGCTGTTTTTT
TRBJ1-1,.,TRBV9,.,CASSGAEGVEKAFF,TGTGCCAGCAGCGGGGCAGAGGGGGTGGAGAAGGCTTTCTTT
TRBJ2-3,TRBD2,TRBV6-1,.,CASSEGLASDTQYF,TGTGCCAGCAGTGAGGGACTAGCCTCAGATACGCAGTATTTT
TRBJ2-7,.,TRBV5-1,few,CASSLRKQYF,TGCGCCAGCAGCTTGCGGAAGCAGTACTTC
TRBJ2-7,.,TRBV13,.,CASSLGGGGTSYEQYF,TGTGCCAGCAGCTTAGGTGGAGGGGGGACCTCCTACGAGCAGTACTTC